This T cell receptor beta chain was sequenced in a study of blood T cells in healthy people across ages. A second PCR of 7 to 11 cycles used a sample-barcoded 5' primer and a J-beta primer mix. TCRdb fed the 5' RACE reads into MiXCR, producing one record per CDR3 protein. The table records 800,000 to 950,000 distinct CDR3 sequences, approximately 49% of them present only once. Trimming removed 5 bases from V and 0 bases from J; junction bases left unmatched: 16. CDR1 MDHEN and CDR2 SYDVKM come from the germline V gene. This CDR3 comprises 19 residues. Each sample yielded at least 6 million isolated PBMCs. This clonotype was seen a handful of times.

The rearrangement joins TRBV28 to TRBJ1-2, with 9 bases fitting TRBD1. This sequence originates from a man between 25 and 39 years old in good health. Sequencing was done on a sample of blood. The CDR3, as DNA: TGTGCCAGCAGTACGAGGGGACAGGGAATAACGCACGCTAACTATGGCTACACCTTC. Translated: CASSTRGQGITHANYGYTF.